This TCR beta chain was identified during a study of cytomegalovirus exposure and HLA in healthy donors. Findings and limits, study-wide: According to a subsequent analysis, TCR clusters identified in the first cohort showed a tendency to co-occur across the 120 or so validation repertoires.

Data came from immunoSEQ multiplex PCR; TCRdb stores just in-frame clones and leaves some out. Among roughly 70,000 clones listed, 85% to 90% were seen once. The donors were part of the validation cohort of around 110 subjects. That cohort was separate from the first cohort, which comprised fewer than 800 subjects. With V trimmed by 4 bases and J by 2 bases, 10 bases remained unmatched. Germline CDR1 LGHNA, CDR2 YNFKEQ. The CDR3 spans 17 residues. Points on this clone: The target antigen is unknown.

The genes are TRBV4-2 and TRBJ2-3; TRBD2 matches at 9 bases. This TCR came from a woman in her late teens or twenties in good health and CMV-seropositive. Sequenced material: PBMCs. The CDR3 protein is CASSRSGREGTTDTQYF. DNA for the CDR3: TGTGCCAGCAGCCGCTCTGGGCGGGAGGGTACCACAGATACGCAGTATTTT.